The sequence of this TCR beta chain was determined in a study of response to subunit inactivated influenza vaccine. General study results and limits: Authors suggested that a seasonal influenza vaccination recruits few new T cells each time.

There are many counts of this clonotype. Its antigen is as yet unknown. This CDR3 is 17 amino acids long. Trimming at V came to 8 bases and at J to 5 bases, leaving 14 bases not matched to a gene. TCRdb reanalysed the RT-PCR reads using MiXCR and keeps one entry per CDR3 protein. The table includes some 520,000 distinct CDR3 sequences, more than 15% detected once. This TCR was recovered from a man aged 45 to 70 who received an inactivated influenza vaccine. The starting material was CD4+ T cells sorted from PBMCs, obtained approximately 25 months after vaccination. The chain links TRBV12-3 or TRBV12-4 to TRBJ2-1; 11 nucleotides match TRBD2. Here the CDR3 reads CASRSLVASGGNNEQFF. The CDR3 DNA reads as TGTGCCAGCCGAAGTTTGGTGGCTAGCGGGGGGAACAATGAGCAGTTCTTC.